These 32 T cell receptor beta chains originate from one sample sequenced in a study of T cells in Graves' hyperthyroidism and ophthalmopathy. It was RNA transcripts that yielded the amplified TCR beta CDR3 regions. The TCR CDR3 was amplified in a first-round RT-PCR using the HTBI primer set. TCRdb reprocessed the multiplex PCR reads with MiXCR, giving one entry per CDR3 protein. Of more than 500,000 distinct CDR3 sequences in the sample, about 16% are singletons; the top ten hold around 28%. Sample: blood. The receptors derive from a woman aged 30 to 39 with Graves' ophthalmopathy.

This clonotype was detected many times. The chain uses TRBV28 and TRBJ1-4, with D unresolved. Germline CDR1 MDHEN, CDR2 SYDVKM. This CDR3 contains 12 residues. The germline V and J ends were trimmed by 1 base and 6 bases, with 3 bases remaining between them. CDR3 bases: TGTGCCAGCAGTTTATCCGATGAAAAACTGTTTTTT. It is translated as CASSLSDEKLFF.

The chain is built from TRBV27 and TRBJ2-5; D call uncertain. The CDR3 runs to 14 residues. Trimming stripped 4 bases from V and 5 bases from J, with 14 bases between. The V gene's germline CDR1 is MNHEY and CDR2 SMNVEV (reference sequence). The CDR3 bases are TGTGCCAGCAGTTCCCTCGGCGGCAAGGAGACCCAGTACTTC. Its translation: CASSSLGGKETQYF.

This clonotype was seen repeatedly, ten times or more. The J gene is TRBJ2-4, the V gene TRBV30; a possible D gene is TRBD1 (5 bases). The CDR3 is 15 residues long. V lost 1 base to trimming and J lost 2 bases, with 12 bases between them. From germline, CDR1 is GTSNPN and CDR2 SVGIG (reference sequence). The CDR3 here is CAWSGMAGSKNIQYF. The CDR3 DNA is TGTGCCTGGAGTGGCATGGCAGGGTCCAAAAACATTCAGTACTTC.

This clonotype was detected many times. This chain uses TRBV2 with TRBJ1-6; TRBD1 is a possible D gene (5 bases). This CDR3 spans 17 amino acids. Trimming pared 6 bases from V and 0 bases from J, leaving 15 bases between. The germline CDR1 and CDR2 sequences are SNHLY and FYNNEI. The CDR3 loop is CASSEQELSSYNSPLHF. In DNA, the CDR3 is TGTGCCAGCAGCGAACAGGAGCTAAGCTCCTATAATTCACCCCTCCACTTT.

This clonotype was seen more than once but under ten times. The chain combines TRBV7-2 with TRBJ2-5; possible D gene TRBD1, 5 bases. Germline values: CDR1 SGHTA, CDR2 FQGNSA. This CDR3 contains 14 residues. Trimming removed 1 base from V and 4 bases from J, with 10 bases in between. CDR3 in amino acids: CASSLGGWIETQYF. Here the CDR3 DNA reads TGTGCCAGCAGCTTAGGGGGCTGGATAGAGACCCAGTACTTC.

In this sample, this clonotype turned up many times. The chain links TRBV18 to TRBJ2-5, with TRBD1 identical over 10 bases. This CDR3 contains 16 residues. V lost 3 bases to trimming and J lost 5 bases; unmatched junction nucleotides: 9. Germline-derived CDR1 and CDR2 are KGHSH and LQKENI. CDR3 residues: CASSPVDRGFGETQYF. DNA for the CDR3: TGTGCCAGCTCACCCGTGGACAGGGGGTTTGGTGAGACCCAGTACTTC.

This clonotype was detected only a few times. The chain recombines TRBV27 with TRBJ1-1, with a tentative D call TRBD1 (6 bases). The V and J ends lost 1 base and 4 bases respectively, with 13 bases between them. CDR3 length: 15 amino acids. Germline V gene data show CDR1 as MNHEY and CDR2 as SMNVEV (reference sequence). CDR3 in DNA: TGTGCCAGCAGTTTATGGGGACAAGTCGGCACTGAAGCTTTCTTT. It encodes CASSLWGQVGTEAFF.

This chain links TRBV6-1 with TRBJ2-1, with 7 bases that match TRBD2. The length of the CDR3 is 16 residues. The ends lost 6 bases at V and 4 bases at J; junction bases unmatched: 12. Germline values: CDR1 MNHNS, CDR2 SASEGT. The chain's CDR3 is CASSPSGRPYYNEQFF. The CDR3 DNA reads TGTGCCAGCAGCCCCTCCGGGAGGCCATATTACAATGAGCAGTTCTTC.

This clonotype was recorded at least ten times. The chain joins TRBV2 to TRBJ1-5, with 7 bases aligning to TRBD1. This CDR3 is 14 amino acids long. V lost 6 bases and J lost 2; bases outside the gene matches: 4. Germline CDR1 SNHLY, CDR2 FYNNEI. Here the CDR3 reads CASRGGQGNQPQHF. The CDR3 DNA sequence: TGTGCCAGCAGAGGAGGACAGGGCAATCAGCCCCAGCATTTT.

In this sample, this clonotype turned up a few times. The rearrangement uses TRBV28 and TRBJ1-3; D not certain. CDR3 length: 13 residues. Trimming pared 6 bases from V and 2 bases from J, leaving 8 bases between. Germline V CDR1 and CDR2: MDHEN, SYDVKM. CDR3 DNA sequence: TGTGCCAGCAGCCATGGGACTGGAAACACCATATATTTT. Its translation is CASSHGTGNTIYF. Filled out from reference TRBV28 and TRBJ1-3, the complete variable domain reads DVKVTQSSRYLVKRTGEKVFLECVQDMDHENMFWYRQDPGLGLRLIYFSYDVKMKEKGDIPEGYSVSREKKERFSLILESASTNQTSMYLCASSHGTGNTIYFGEGSWLTVV.

Many counts were recorded for this clonotype. This sequence joins TRBV6-1 and TRBJ1-4, with D possibly being TRBD1 (5 bases). CDR1 MNHNS and CDR2 SASEGT come from the germline V gene. CDR3 size: 14 residues. Trimming stripped 5 bases from V and 8 bases from J, with 15 bases between. CDR3 in amino acids: CASSCAGMGEKLFF. In DNA, the CDR3 is TGTGCCAGCAGTTGTGCAGGGATGGGGGAAAAACTGTTTTTT.

The table lists this clonotype with many counts. The chain links TRBV20-1 to TRBJ1-6; D possibly corresponds to TRBD1 (5 bases). The CDR3 runs 15 residues. Germline-derived CDR1 and CDR2 are DFQATT and SNEGSKA (reference sequence). Trimming left V 2 bases short and J 11 bases short, with 19 bases between. This chain's CDR3 is CSARPPTAGGTPLHF. The CDR3 nucleotides read TGCAGTGCTAGACCCCCGACGGCCGGGGGGACACCCCTCCACTTT.

This clonotype came up many times. This chain links TRBV7-2 with TRBJ2-1; 7 positions agree with TRBD2. This CDR3 contains 16 residues. Germline V gene data show CDR1 as SGHTA and CDR2 as FQGNSA. J gave up 6 bases and V 1 base, and 9 bases lay outside the gene matches. The CDR3 sequence: CASSLEGGGLLNEQFF. The CDR3 DNA follows: TGTGCCAGCAGCTTAGAGGGCGGGGGTTTACTCAATGAGCAGTTCTTC.

The V call is TRBV24-1, the J call TRBJ2-7, with D possibly TRBD1 on 5 matching bases. The CDR3 contains 14 residues. Germline V gene sequence: CDR1 KGHDR, CDR2 SFDVKD. The V and J ends lost 2 bases and 0 bases respectively, with 7 bases between them. The CDR3 bases are TGTGCCACCAGTGATTCTGGGGCCTCCTACGAGCAGTACTTC. This gives the protein CATSDSGASYEQYF.

This clonotype was recorded at least ten times. The chain recombines TRBV20-1 with TRBJ2-2; unclear D gene. Trimming took off 2 bases at V and 6 bases at J, with 13 bases between the two ends. This CDR3 region has 14 residues. Germline CDR1 reads DFQATT; CDR2 reads SNEGSKA (reference sequence). The DNA for the CDR3 is TGCAGTGCTAGACCCCTCCCTCGGGCCGGGGAGCTGTTTTTT. As protein: CSARPLPRAGELFF.

V usage is TRBV27 and J usage is TRBJ1-1; the D gene is possibly TRBD1 (5 bases). Deletions cut 7 bases from V and 3 bases from J, with 21 bases between. Germline-derived CDR1 and CDR2 are MNHEY and SMNVEV (reference sequence). The CDR3 extends over 16 amino acids. The CDR3 spells CASIRVRGGLDTEAFF. The CDR3 DNA sequence: TGTGCCAGCATCAGGGTCCGAGGAGGATTAGACACTGAAGCTTTCTTT.

Many counts were recorded for this clonotype. The J gene is TRBJ2-5, the V gene TRBV7-9; the D gene is possibly TRBD1 (6 bases). Trimming pared 0 bases from V and 5 bases from J, leaving 10 bases between. CDR1 and CDR2 from the germline V gene are SEHNR and FQNEAQ (reference sequence). The CDR3 has 14 amino acids. CDR3 sequence reads: CASSLAWGQETQYF. The CDR3 bases are TGTGCCAGCAGCTTAGCCTGGGGGCAGGAGACCCAGTACTTC.

The rearrangement uses TRBV7-6 and TRBJ2-1; unclear D gene. Trimming left V 3 bases short and J 12 bases short, with 9 bases between. Germline loops: CDR1 SGHVS, CDR2 FNYEAQ. This CDR3 has 11 residues. This CDR3 reads CASSFDGAQFF. The CDR3 DNA follows: TGTGCCAGCAGCTTTGACGGCGCGCAGTTCTTC.

As concerns this clonotype: A much larger clone lies one base from this, so it may be a read error. This chain uses TRBV5-1 with TRBJ2-7; tentatively, D is TRBD1 or TRBD2 (5 bases each). Germline CDR1 is SGHRS and CDR2 is YFSETQ. CDR3 length: 16 amino acids. V gave up 4 bases and J gave up 2 bases, with 19 bases separating them. CDR3 nucleotide sequence: TGCGCCAGCAGCGCCTCCGGGACGACCGCCCCCTACGAGCAGTACTTC. It codes for CASSASGTTAPYEQYF.

J is TRBJ1-2 and V is TRBV6-5, with D possibly TRBD1 on 5 matching bases. Germline V gene data show CDR1 as MNHEY and CDR2 as SVGAGI. V gave up 0 bases and J gave up 8 bases, with 16 bases separating them. CDR3 length: 15 amino acids. In nucleotides, the CDR3 is TGTGCCAGCAGTTACTCGTGGTGGGGGAGTGAGGGCTACACCTTC. It codes for CASSYSWWGSEGYTF.

This clonotype has just a few counts. V gene TRBV11-2 combines with J gene TRBJ1-6; 7 nucleotides align to TRBD1. With V trimmed by 5 bases and J by 7 bases, 8 bases remained unmatched. Germline CDR1 is SGHAT and CDR2 is FQNNGV. The CDR3 totals 15 residues. Here the CDR3 reads CASSANRGANSPLHF. Written as DNA, the CDR3 is TGTGCCAGCAGCGCCAACAGGGGAGCAAATTCACCCCTCCACTTT.

This chain uses TRBV20-1 with TRBJ1-3; no clear D gene. Trimming took 0 bases from V and 0 from J, leaving 9 bases between them. Germline values: CDR1 DFQATT, CDR2 SNEGSKA (reference sequence). The CDR3 has 15 residues. The CDR3 loop is CSARDLHISGNTIYF. The CDR3 DNA reads TGCAGTGCTAGAGATCTCCACATCTCTGGAAACACCATATATTTT.

This clonotype came up many times. The chain employs TRBV15 and TRBJ2-3, with D perhaps TRBD1 (6 bases). This CDR3 has 17 amino acids. Germline lookup yields CDR1 LNHNV and CDR2 YYDKDF (reference sequence). V was cut by 0 bases and J by 4 bases, with 17 bases left in between. CDR3 DNA: TGTGCCACCAGCAGAGACCGGGACATACGGGGCGCAGATACGCAGTATTTT. Protein product: CATSRDRDIRGADTQYF.

This clonotype showed up many times. The chain recombines TRBV6-1 with TRBJ2-7, with TRBD2 as a possible D gene (6 bases). Trimming shortened V by 5 bases and J by 5 bases, and 19 bases separated the two germline ends. Looked up from germline, CDR1 is MNHNS and CDR2 is SASEGT. The CDR3 extends over 15 amino acids. CDR3 sequence: CASSPSFGRNDEQYF. The CDR3 DNA is TGTGCCAGCAGTCCGTCCTTCGGGAGAAACGACGAGCAGTACTTC.

The gene calls are TRBV7-2 and TRBJ2-7; D tentatively reads TRBD1 or TRBD2 (6 bases each). V gave up 1 base and J gave up 6 bases, with 10 bases separating them. In germline, CDR1 is SGHTA, CDR2 FQGNSA. The CDR3 loop spans 13 amino acids. The CDR3 sequence: CASSLEGGVEQYF. In DNA, the CDR3 is TGTGCCAGCAGCTTAGAGGGGGGAGTCGAGCAGTACTTC. The variable domain in full, completed from reference TRBV7-2 and TRBJ2-7, reads GAGVSQSPSNKVTEKGKDVELRCDPISGHTALYWYRQSLGQGLEFLIYFQGNSAPDKSGLPSDRFSAERTGGSVSTLTIQRTQQEDSAVYLCASSLEGGVEQYFGPGTRLTVT.

This clonotype was detected a few times. The rearrangement uses TRBV28 and TRBJ2-7; D gene uncertain. The CDR3 extends over 15 amino acids. Germline CDR1 and CDR2: MDHEN and SYDVKM. The germline V and J ends were trimmed by 6 bases and 2 bases, with 17 bases remaining between them. CDR3 sequence (DNA): TGTGCCAGCAGAGCCAGCCCTATGGGAACCTACGAGCAGTACTTC. Its translation: CASRASPMGTYEQYF. Filled out from reference TRBV28 and TRBJ2-7, the complete variable domain reads DVKVTQSSRYLVKRTGEKVFLECVQDMDHENMFWYRQDPGLGLRLIYFSYDVKMKEKGDIPEGYSVSREKKERFSLILESASTNQTSMYLCASRASPMGTYEQYFGPGTRLTVT.

This clonotype was seen many times. The genes are TRBV20-1 and TRBJ2-1, with 13 bases fitting TRBD2. The V gene end was trimmed by 1 base and the J gene end by 11 bases; junction bases not matched to a gene: 2. The CDR3 totals 13 residues. Per germline, CDR1 DFQATT and CDR2 SNEGSKA (reference sequence). CDR3 nucleotides: TGCAGTGCTAGAGTGGGGACTAGCGGGAAGCAGTTCTTC. Translation gives CSARVGTSGKQFF.

This clonotype is labeled as medium-sized. The V call is TRBV2, the J call TRBJ2-3; D may be TRBD1 or TRBD2 (6 bases each). Germline V gene lookup returns CDR1 SNHLY and CDR2 FYNNEI. This CDR3 contains 14 residues. Trimming cost V 8 bases and J 2 bases, with 14 bases left between them. In DNA, the CDR3 is TGTGCCAGCGAGGGGGGCGAGGACACAGATACGCAGTATTTT. Protein product: CASEGGEDTDTQYF.

This chain connects TRBV4-3 to TRBJ1-1; TRBD1 aligns across 12 bases. CDR3 length equals 16 residues. Germline V lookup: CDR1 LGHNA, CDR2 YSLEER. Trimming cost V 4 bases and J 4 bases; bases outside gene matches: 7. This chain's CDR3 is CASSPGTGGAGTEAFF. CDR3 bases: TGCGCCAGCAGCCCGGGGACAGGGGGCGCGGGCACTGAAGCTTTCTTT.

The table lists this clonotype with many counts. The chain links TRBV18 to TRBJ2-4; unclear D gene. The CDR3 has 13 amino acids. V was pared by 5 bases and J by 8 bases, with 13 bases between. Germline assignment: CDR1 KGHSH and CDR2 LQKENI. The chain's CDR3 is CASSFSSVDIQYF. Here the CDR3 DNA reads TGTGCCAGCTCATTCTCATCAGTGGACATTCAGTACTTC. Full variable domain (outside the CDR3, taken from reference TRBV18 and TRBJ2-4): NAGVMQNPRHLVRRRGQEARLRCSPMKGHSHVYWYRQLPEEGLKFMVYLQKENIIDESGMPKERFSAEFPKEGPSILRIQQVVRGDSAAYFCASSFSSVDIQYFGAGTRLSVL.

This clonotype was seen many times. The DNA is left out, because the CDR3 cannot be placed on it with certainty; the CDR3 is given as TCRdb lists it. The chain joins TRBV28 to TRBJ2-7; the table's D call TRBD1 went unverified against the DNA. The CDR3 region is 14 residues in length, termini included. Germline V gives CDR1 MDHEN, CDR2 SYDVKM. The CDR3 sequence: CASSSSGPLSEQYF.

This clonotype was recorded many times. V gene TRBV30 combines with J gene TRBJ1-1, with 7 bases that match TRBD1. Trimming at V came to 0 bases and at J to 5 bases, leaving 9 bases not matched to a gene. CDR1 and CDR2 (germline): GTSNPN, SVGIG (reference sequence). The CDR3 totals 15 residues. CDR3 protein: CAWSVLPRGPTEAFF. The CDR3 DNA reads as TGTGCCTGGAGTGTACTTCCGAGGGGGCCTACTGAAGCTTTCTTT.